This TCR beta chain was found in a study of tumor and adjacent non-tumor tissue in lung cancer. Many counts were recorded for this clonotype. No cell sorting was done before RNA was extracted from the tissue. More than 3 cm separated this lung sample from the edge of the tumor. A modified ARM-PCR protocol with three rounds of nested PCR amplified TCRbeta. TCRdb processed the multiplex PCR reads anew with MiXCR; each CDR3 protein has one entry. This sample has roughly 75,000 distinct CDR3 sequences, with 55% to 70% found just once. The CDR3 contains 17 residues. With 2 bases clipped from V and 1 base from J, the junction kept 5 bases outside the gene matches. Per the germline V gene, CDR1 is WNHNN and CDR2 is SYGVQD (reference sequence).

The sample was distant non-tumor lung tissue. The clonotype originates from a woman aged 45-65 years with non-small cell lung cancer. The V gene is TRBV10-1, the J gene TRBJ2-5; 12 bases align to TRBD2. The CDR3 region has the DNA TGCGCCAGCAGTGAGGGGACTAGCGGGTCCTTCCAAGAGACCCAGTACTTC. This sequence encodes CASSEGTSGSFQETQYF.